Sequencing of this TCR beta chain was carried out in a study of T cells after posttransplantation cyclophosphamide. Clones were sequenced by immunoSEQ multiplex PCR, and TCRdb holds only the in-frame ones, with some missing. The sample contains over 35,000 clones, none occurring once; 2% to 3% lies in the top ten. On the day of bone marrow donation, the related graft donor provided peripheral blood. Germline CDR1 reads SGHRS; CDR2 reads YFSETQ. This CDR3 has 15 residues. Trimming shortened V by 5 bases and J by 0 bases, and 12 bases separated the two germline ends. General study findings and limits: TRB clonality was highly associated with recipient CMV seropositivity and reactivation. Skin or GI-infiltrating T cells shared few TRB sequences with blood.

This clone was seen at least ten times. Its antigen is unknown. The sample comprised PBMCs. This TCR was recovered from a man in his forties in good health, CMV-negative, and a related stem cell transplant donor. This chain joins TRBV5-1 and TRBJ2-1; D uncertain. DNA of the CDR3: TGCGCCAGCAGACGAGAGATCTCCTCCTACAATGAGCAGTTCTTC. The encoded protein is CASRREISSYNEQFF.